A selection of T cell receptor beta chains follows, all from one sample in a study of glioma-infiltrating T cells after dendritic cell vaccination. Generated by immunoSEQ multiplex PCR, the TCRdb table keeps only in-frame clones and is missing some. The sample lists about 92,000 clones; 70% to 90% were seen once. Specimen: blood, collected before dendritic cell vaccination. The source of these receptors is a human donor with glioblastoma. CDR3s include the opening cysteine and the closing phenylalanine or tryptophan. D genes are given only for firm matches. The size field is filled for only some rows; it gives once, few, many or a size class.

V	length	size	D	J	CDR3	DNA
TRBV9	16	.	.	TRBJ2-2	CASSTGSPVGSGELFF	TGTGCCAGCAGCACAGGTTCCCCTGTGGGTTCCGGGGAGCTGTTTTTT
TRBV7-2	14	.	.	TRBJ2-7	CASSFTGSSYEQYF	TGTGCCAGCAGCTTCACAGGGAGCTCCTACGAGCAGTACTTC
TRBV19	13	once	.	TRBJ1-2	CASSIVSGYGYTF	TGTGCCAGTAGTATAGTGTCGGGCTATGGCTACACCTTC
TRBV27	14	.	.	TRBJ2-7	CASSLGGRGYEQYF	TGTGCCAGCAGTTTAGGGGGCAGGGGCTACGAGCAGTACTTC
TRBV9	15	.	.	TRBJ2-1	CASSVAGETSLKQFF	TGTGCCAGCAGCGTAGCGGGCGAGACTAGTTTGAAACAGTTCTTC
TRBV5-1	14	.	.	TRBJ1-2	CASSSQGGNYGYTF	TGCGCCAGCAGCTCACAGGGTGGCAACTATGGCTACACCTTC
TRBV29-1	12	.	.	TRBJ2-7	CSVEEGLGGQYF	TGCAGCGTCGAAGAGGGGTTAGGGGGGCAGTACTTC
TRBV2	15	.	TRBD1	TRBJ1-4	CASSSTGATNEKLFF	TGTGCCAGCAGTAGTACAGGGGCAACTAATGAAAAACTGTTTTTT
TRBV14	13	.	.	TRBJ2-2	CASSQRIDGELFF	TGTGCCAGCAGCCAGAGGATCGACGGGGAGCTGTTTTTT
TRBV29-1	16	once	TRBD2	TRBJ2-7	CSVEDPIGGGAYEQYF	TGCAGCGTTGAAGACCCAATTGGGGGGGGAGCCTACGAGCAGTACTTC
TRBV5-4	13	.	TRBD1	TRBJ1-2	CASSGTGQGGYTF	TGTGCCAGCAGCGGAACCGGACAGGGAGGCTACACCTTC
TRBV28	14	few	.	TRBJ1-2	CASMVPRGVNGYTF	TGTGCCAGCATGGTTCCCAGGGGTGTAAATGGCTACACCTTC
TRBV5-1	17	.	TRBD2	TRBJ2-1	CASSPAGLAGIYNEQFF	TGCGCCAGCAGCCCCGCGGGACTAGCGGGGATCTACAATGAGCAGTTCTTC
TRBV5-6	13	.	.	TRBJ1-2	CASSSPANYGYTF	TGTGCCAGCAGCTCACCAGCTAACTATGGCTACACCTTC
TRBV5-1	15	once	TRBD1	TRBJ1-5	CASSLAGGSGQPQHF	TGCGCCAGCAGCTTGGCAGGGGGTTCCGGTCAGCCCCAGCATTTT
TRBV2	16	.	TRBD1	TRBJ2-4	CASSEVDRGAKNIQYF	TGTGCCAGCAGTGAAGTCGACAGGGGAGCCAAAAACATTCAGTACTTC
TRBV5-1	17	.	.	TRBJ2-5	CASGDGAAGRSKETQYF	TGCGCCAGCGGGGACGGGGCCGCGGGGCGCAGCAAAGAGACCCAGTACTTC
TRBV9	14	.	.	TRBJ1-5	CASSVGGYNQPQHF	TGTGCCAGCAGCGTAGGAGGGTACAATCAGCCCCAGCATTTT
TRBV5-4	16	once	.	TRBJ1-6	CASSLEGSSYNSPLHF	TGTGCCAGCAGCTTGGAAGGGAGCTCCTATAATTCACCCCTCCACTTT
TRBV6-5	16	.	TRBD1	TRBJ1-2	CASSSPLTGGTGGYTF	TGTGCCAGCAGTTCCCCTTTGACAGGGGGCACGGGTGGCTACACCTTC
TRBV5-4	15	.	.	TRBJ2-7	CASSLEVTGTYEQYF	TGTGCCAGCAGCTTGGAAGTTACAGGTACCTACGAGCAGTACTTC
TRBV30	15	.	TRBD2	TRBJ2-3	CAWSVLAGGVDTQYF	TGTGCCTGGAGTGTACTAGCGGGAGGGGTGGATACGCAGTATTTT
TRBV19	15	.	TRBD2	TRBJ2-1	CASSIRTSGDNEQFF	TGTGCCAGTAGTATAAGGACTAGCGGGGACAATGAGCAGTTCTTC
TRBV2	14	.	.	TRBJ1-5	CASSDSGRHQPQHF	TGTGCCAGCAGTGATAGCGGCAGACATCAGCCCCAGCATTTT
TRBV5-1	14	once	TRBD1	TRBJ1-6	CASSADRGNSPLHF	TGCGCCAGCAGCGCGGACAGGGGAAATTCACCCCTCCACTTT
TRBV27	13	.	.	TRBJ2-1	CASSLSEGNEQFF	TGTGCCAGCAGTTTATCGGAGGGCAATGAGCAGTTCTTC
TRBV7-3	15	few	.	TRBJ2-1	CASSLGSGTYNEQFF	TGTGCCAGCAGCTTAGGATCCGGGACCTACAATGAGCAGTTCTTC
TRBV18	16	.	.	TRBJ1-2	CASSPTEGLLGYGYTF	TGTGCCAGCTCACCAACAGAGGGACTCTTAGGCTATGGCTACACCTTC
TRBV4-1	17	.	.	TRBJ1-5	CASSQRSDSFSNQPQHF	TGCGCCAGCAGCCAAAGATCGGACAGTTTTAGCAATCAGCCCCAGCATTTT
TRBV2	13	.	.	TRBJ1-2	CASSLHENYGYTF	TGTGCCAGCAGCTTACACGAAAACTATGGCTACACCTTC
TRBV4-1	15	.	.	TRBJ1-5	CASSQGRQLNQPQHF	TGCGCCAGCAGCCAAGGTCGACAGCTCAATCAGCCCCAGCATTTT
TRBV12-5	15	.	TRBD1	TRBJ2-1	CASGSDRGPYNEQFF	TGTGCTAGTGGATCGGACAGGGGGCCCTACAATGAGCAGTTCTTC
TRBV5-6	14	.	TRBD1	TRBJ2-3	CASSSAGGADTQYF	TGTGCCAGCAGCTCCGCAGGGGGCGCAGATACGCAGTATTTT
TRBV20-1	9	.	.	TRBJ1-2	CNCNYGYTF	TGCAACTGTAACTATGGCTACACCTTC
TRBV6-1	15	.	TRBD2	TRBJ2-1	CASNLSGKGHNEQFF	TGTGCCAGCAACCTCAGCGGGAAAGGGCACAATGAGCAGTTCTTC